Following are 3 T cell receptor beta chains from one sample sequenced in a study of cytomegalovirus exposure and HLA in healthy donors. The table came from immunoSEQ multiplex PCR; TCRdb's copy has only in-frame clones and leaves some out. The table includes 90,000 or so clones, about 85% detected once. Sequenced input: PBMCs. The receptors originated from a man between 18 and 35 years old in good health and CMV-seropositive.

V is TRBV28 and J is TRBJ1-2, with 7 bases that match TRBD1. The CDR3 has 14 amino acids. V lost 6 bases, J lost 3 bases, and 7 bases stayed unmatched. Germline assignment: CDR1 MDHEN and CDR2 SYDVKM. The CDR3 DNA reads TGTGCCAGCAGCTGGACAGGACGGTACTATGGCTACACCTTC. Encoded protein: CASSWTGRYYGYTF.

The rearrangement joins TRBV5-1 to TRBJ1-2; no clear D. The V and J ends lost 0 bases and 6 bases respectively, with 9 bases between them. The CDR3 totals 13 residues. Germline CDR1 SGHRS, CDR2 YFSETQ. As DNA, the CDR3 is TGCGCCAGCAGCTTGGATTATCTAAATGGCTACACCTTC. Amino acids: CASSLDYLNGYTF. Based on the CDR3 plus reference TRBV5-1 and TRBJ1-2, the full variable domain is KAGVTQTPRYLIKTRGQQVTLSCSPISGHRSVSWYQQTPGQGLQFLFEYFSETQRNKGNFPGRFSGRQFSNSRSEMNVSTLELGDSALYLCASSLDYLNGYTFGSGTRLTVV.

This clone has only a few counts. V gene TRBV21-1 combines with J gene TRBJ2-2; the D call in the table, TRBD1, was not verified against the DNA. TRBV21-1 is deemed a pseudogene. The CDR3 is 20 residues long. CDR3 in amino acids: CASSKWARQGTVGIPGELFF. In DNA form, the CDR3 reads TGTGCCAGCAGCAAATGGGCGAGACAGGGGACGGTCGGTATACCCGGGGAGCTGTTTTTT.